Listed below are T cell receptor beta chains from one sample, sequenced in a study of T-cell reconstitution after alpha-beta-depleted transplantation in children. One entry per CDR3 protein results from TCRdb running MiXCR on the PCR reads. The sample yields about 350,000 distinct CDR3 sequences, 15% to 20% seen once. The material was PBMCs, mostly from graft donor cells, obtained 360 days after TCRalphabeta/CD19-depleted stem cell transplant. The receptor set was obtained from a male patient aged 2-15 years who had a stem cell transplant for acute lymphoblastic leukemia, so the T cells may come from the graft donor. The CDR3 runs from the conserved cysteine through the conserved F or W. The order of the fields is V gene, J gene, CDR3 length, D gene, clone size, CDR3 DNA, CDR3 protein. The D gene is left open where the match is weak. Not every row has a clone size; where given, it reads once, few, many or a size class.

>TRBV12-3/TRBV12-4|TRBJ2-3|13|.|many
TGTGCCAGCAGCCCCAATAGGGGAGGTACGCAGTATTTT
CASSPNRGGTQYF
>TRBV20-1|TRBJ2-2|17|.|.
TGCAGTGCTAGAGTGACCGGGACCATGTCGAACACCGGGGAGCTGTTTTTT
CSARVTGTMSNTGELFF
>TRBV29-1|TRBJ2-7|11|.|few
TGCAGCGTCGCAGGACCTTACGAGCAGTACTTC
CSVAGPYEQYF
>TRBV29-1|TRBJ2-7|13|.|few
TGCAGCGTTGGGCCCCAGGGGACCTACGAGCAGTACTTC
CSVGPQGTYEQYF
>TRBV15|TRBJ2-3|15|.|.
TGTGCCACCAGCAGAGATCAAGTACCCACAGATACGCAGTATTTT
CATSRDQVPTDTQYF
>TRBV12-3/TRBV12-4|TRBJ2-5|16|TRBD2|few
TGTGCCAGCAGTACAACACAGGCCGGGAGGGGGGAGACCCAGTACTTC
CASSTTQAGRGETQYF
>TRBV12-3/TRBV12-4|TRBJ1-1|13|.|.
TGTGCCAGCAGTTTAGTAGAGGGTTTAAAAGCTTTCTTT
CASSLVEGLKAFF
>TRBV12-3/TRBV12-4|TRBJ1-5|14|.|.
TGTGCCAGCAGTCCGGACCACTCTAATCAGCCCCAGCATTTT
CASSPDHSNQPQHF
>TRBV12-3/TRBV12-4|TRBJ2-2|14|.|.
TGTGCCAGCGTTAAAGGGCACGAAACCGGGGAGCTGTTTTTT
CASVKGHETGELFF
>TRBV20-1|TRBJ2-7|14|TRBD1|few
TGCAGTGCAGGAGACAGGGGCCTTGCCTACGAGCAGTACTTC
CSAGDRGLAYEQYF
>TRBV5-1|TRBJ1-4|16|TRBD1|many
TGCGCCAGCAGCTTGGTGGACAGGGGGCAGGATGAAAAACTGTTTTTT
CASSLVDRGQDEKLFF
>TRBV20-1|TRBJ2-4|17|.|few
TGCTGTGCTAGAGATCCCATACAGGGCCTAGCCAAAAACATTCAGTACTTC
CCARDPIQGLAKNIQYF
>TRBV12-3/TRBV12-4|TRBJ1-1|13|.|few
TGTGCCAGCAGTTTAGACGGGCTCTCTGAAGCTTTCTTT
CASSLDGLSEAFF
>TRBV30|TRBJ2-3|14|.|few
TGTGCCTGGAGCGGGCGGATGGGCACAGATACGCAGTATTTT
CAWSGRMGTDTQYF
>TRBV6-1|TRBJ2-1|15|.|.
TGTGCCAGCAGTGTCGGGGGCCCTCTCTACAATGAGCAGTTCTTC
CASSVGGPLYNEQFF
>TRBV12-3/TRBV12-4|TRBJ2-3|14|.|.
TGTGCCAGCAGTTTGGAAGCCCGCACAGATACGCAGTATTTT
CASSLEARTDTQYF
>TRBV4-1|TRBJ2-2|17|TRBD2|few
TGCGCCAGCAGCTACCCGACTAGCGGGAGTGGCACCGGGGAGCTGTTTTTT
CASSYPTSGSGTGELFF
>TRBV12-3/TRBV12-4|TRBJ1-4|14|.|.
TGTGCCAGCAGTTGGGTTTCCTGGGGGGGAAAACTGTTTTTT
CASSWVSWGGKLFF
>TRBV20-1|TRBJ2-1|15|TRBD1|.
TGCAGTGCTTCTAATGGACAGGGGGCTAGCAATGAGCAGTTCTTC
CSASNGQGASNEQFF
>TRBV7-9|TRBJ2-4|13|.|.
TGTGCCAGCAGCTTAACCCCGCACGAAATTCAGTACTTC
CASSLTPHEIQYF
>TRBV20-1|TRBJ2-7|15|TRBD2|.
TGCAGTGCTAGGGATTTAGCGGGATTTTCCTACGAGCAGTACTTC
CSARDLAGFSYEQYF
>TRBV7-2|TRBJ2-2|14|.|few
TGTGCCAGCAGCTCCAACTACAACACCGGGGAGCTGTTTTTT
CASSSNYNTGELFF